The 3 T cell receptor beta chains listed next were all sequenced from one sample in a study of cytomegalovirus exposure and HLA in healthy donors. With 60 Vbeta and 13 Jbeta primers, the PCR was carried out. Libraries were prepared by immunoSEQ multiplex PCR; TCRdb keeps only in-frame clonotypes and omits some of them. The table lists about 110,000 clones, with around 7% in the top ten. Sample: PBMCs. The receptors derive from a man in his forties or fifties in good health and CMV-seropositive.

DNA of the CDR3: TGCAGCGTTGAAGGACAGGATAGGAAAAAACTGTTTTTT. Residues: CSVEGQDRKKLFF. The V call is TRBV29-1, the J call TRBJ1-4; D may be TRBD1 (6 bases). The germline gives CDR1 SQVTM, CDR2 ANQGSEA. The CDR3 runs to 13 residues. The ends were cut back, 1 base at V and 9 bases at J, with 12 bases in the middle.

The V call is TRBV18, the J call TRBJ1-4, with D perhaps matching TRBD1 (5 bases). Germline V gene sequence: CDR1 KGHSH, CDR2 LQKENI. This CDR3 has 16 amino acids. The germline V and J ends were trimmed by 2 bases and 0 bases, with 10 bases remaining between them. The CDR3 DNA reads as TGTGCCAGCTCACCAACTGCAGGGTCAACTAATGAAAAACTGTTTTTT. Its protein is CASSPTAGSTNEKLFF.

CDR3 in amino acids: CASSPRGDGLGTEAFF. The DNA for the CDR3 is TGTGCCAGCAGCCCCCGTGGAGACGGGTTGGGCACTGAAGCTTTCTTT. V usage is TRBV5-4 and J usage is TRBJ1-1; D not resolved. This CDR3 is 16 amino acids long. Per the germline V gene, CDR1 is SGHNT and CDR2 is YYREEE (reference sequence). V was pared by 4 bases and J by 4 bases, with 20 bases between. The complete variable domain, with remaining parts taken from reference TRBV5-4 and TRBJ1-1, reads ETGVTQSPTHLIKTRGQQVTLRCSSQSGHNTVSWYQQALGQGPQFIFQYYREEENGRGNFPPRFSGLQFPNYSSELNVNALELDDSALYLCASSPRGDGLGTEAFFGQGTRLTVV.